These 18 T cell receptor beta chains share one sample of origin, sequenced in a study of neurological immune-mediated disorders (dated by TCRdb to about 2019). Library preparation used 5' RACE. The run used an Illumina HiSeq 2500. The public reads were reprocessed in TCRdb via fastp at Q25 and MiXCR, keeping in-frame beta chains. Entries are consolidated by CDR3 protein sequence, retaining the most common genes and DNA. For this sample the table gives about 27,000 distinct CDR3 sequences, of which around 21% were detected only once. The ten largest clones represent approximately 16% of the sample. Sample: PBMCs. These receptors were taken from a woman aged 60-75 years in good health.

CDR3 sequence reads: CASSSGADTQYF. The CDR3 DNA sequence: TGTGCCAGCAGCAGCGGCGCAGATACGCAGTATTTT. The chain couples TRBV12-3 or TRBV12-4 to TRBJ2-3; maybe TRBD2 (5 bases). Deletions cut 6 bases from V and 4 bases from J, with 8 bases between. The CDR3 covers 12 residues.

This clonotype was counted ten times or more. CDR3 nucleotides: TGCAGTGCCGGGACTAGCCAAGAGACCCAGTACTTC. Its protein product is CSAGTSQETQYF. The J gene is TRBJ2-5, the V gene TRBV20-1, with 8 nucleotides matching TRBD2. In germline, CDR1 is DFQATT, CDR2 SNEGSKA (reference sequence). The CDR3 sequence is 12 residues long. J lost 1 base, V lost 6 bases, and 1 base had no gene match.

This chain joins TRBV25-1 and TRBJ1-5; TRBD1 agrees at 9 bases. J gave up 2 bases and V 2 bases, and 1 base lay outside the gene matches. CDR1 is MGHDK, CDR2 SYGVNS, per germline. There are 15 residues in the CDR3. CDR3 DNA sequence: TGTGCCAGCAGTGAAACAGGGGGCGGCAATCAGCCCCAGCATTTT. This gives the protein CASSETGGGNQPQHF.

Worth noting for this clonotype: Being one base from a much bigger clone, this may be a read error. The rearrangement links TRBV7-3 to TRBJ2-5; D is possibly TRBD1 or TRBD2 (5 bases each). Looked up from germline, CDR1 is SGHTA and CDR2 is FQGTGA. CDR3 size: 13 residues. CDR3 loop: CAGSFAGTETQYF. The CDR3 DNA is TGTGCCGGCAGCTTTGCAGGGACGGAGACCCAGTACTTC.

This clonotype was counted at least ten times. The CDR3 here is CASSYGQGRNTGELFF. CDR3 coding DNA: TGTGCCAGCAGCTACGGACAGGGAAGGAACACCGGGGAGCTGTTTTTT. This chain joins TRBV5-5 and TRBJ2-2, with 8 bases fitting TRBD1. CDR1 is SGHKS, CDR2 YYEKEE, per germline (reference sequence). V shed 3 bases and J 1 base; nucleotides not matched to a gene: 5. CDR3 size: 16 residues.

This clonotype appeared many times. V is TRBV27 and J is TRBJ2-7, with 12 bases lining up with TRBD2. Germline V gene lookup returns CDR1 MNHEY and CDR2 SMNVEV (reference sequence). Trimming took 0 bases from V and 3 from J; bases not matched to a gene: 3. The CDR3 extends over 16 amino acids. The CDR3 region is CASSLSGLAGLYEQYF. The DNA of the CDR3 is TGTGCCAGCAGTTTATCGGGACTAGCGGGTCTCTACGAGCAGTACTTC.

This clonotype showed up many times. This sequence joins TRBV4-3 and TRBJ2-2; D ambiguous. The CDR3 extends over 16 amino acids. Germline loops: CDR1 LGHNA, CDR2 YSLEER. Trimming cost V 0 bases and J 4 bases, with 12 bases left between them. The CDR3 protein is CASSQDKDGLTGELFF. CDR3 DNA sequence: TGCGCCAGCAGCCAAGATAAAGACGGCCTCACCGGGGAGCTGTTTTTT.

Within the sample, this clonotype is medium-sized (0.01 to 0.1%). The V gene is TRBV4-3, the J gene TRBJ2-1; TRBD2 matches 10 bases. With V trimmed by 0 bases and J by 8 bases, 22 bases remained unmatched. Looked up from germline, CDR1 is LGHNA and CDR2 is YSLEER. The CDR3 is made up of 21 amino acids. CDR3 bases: TGCGCCAGCAGCCAAGAGGGGGCCTTTGGGGGGCTAGCGGGAGTGGGTGATGAGCAGTTCTTC. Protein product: CASSQEGAFGGLAGVGDEQFF.

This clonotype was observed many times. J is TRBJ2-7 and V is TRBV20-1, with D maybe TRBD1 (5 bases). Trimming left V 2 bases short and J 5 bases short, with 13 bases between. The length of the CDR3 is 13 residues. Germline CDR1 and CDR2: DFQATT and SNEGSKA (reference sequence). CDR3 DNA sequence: TGCAGTGCTAGATCTGGGGCGCGCCACGAGCAGTACTTC. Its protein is CSARSGARHEQYF.

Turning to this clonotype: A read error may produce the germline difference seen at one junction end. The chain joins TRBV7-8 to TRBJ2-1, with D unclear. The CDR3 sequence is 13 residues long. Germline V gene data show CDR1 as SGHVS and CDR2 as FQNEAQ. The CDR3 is CAISSLDHNEQFF. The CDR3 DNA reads TGTGCCATCAGCTCCCTGGACCACAATGAGCAGTTCTTC.

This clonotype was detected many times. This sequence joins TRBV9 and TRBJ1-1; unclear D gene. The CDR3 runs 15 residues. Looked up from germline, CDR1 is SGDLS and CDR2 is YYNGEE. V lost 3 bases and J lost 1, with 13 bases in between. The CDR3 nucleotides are TGTGCCAGCAGCGCCCGAATGGGAAGGAACACTGAAGCTTTCTTT. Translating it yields CASSARMGRNTEAFF.

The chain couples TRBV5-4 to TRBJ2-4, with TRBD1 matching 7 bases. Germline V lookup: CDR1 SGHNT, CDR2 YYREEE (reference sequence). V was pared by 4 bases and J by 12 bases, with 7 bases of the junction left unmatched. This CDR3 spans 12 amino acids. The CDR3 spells CASSDTGTAQYF. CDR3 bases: TGTGCCAGCAGCGACACAGGGACAGCTCAGTACTTC.

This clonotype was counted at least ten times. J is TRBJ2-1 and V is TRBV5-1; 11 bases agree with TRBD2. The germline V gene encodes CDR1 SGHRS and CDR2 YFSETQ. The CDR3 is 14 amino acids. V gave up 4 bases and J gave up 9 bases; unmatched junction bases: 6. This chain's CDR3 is CASSTLAGVGEQFF. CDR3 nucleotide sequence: TGCGCCAGCAGCACACTAGCGGGAGTCGGTGAGCAGTTCTTC.

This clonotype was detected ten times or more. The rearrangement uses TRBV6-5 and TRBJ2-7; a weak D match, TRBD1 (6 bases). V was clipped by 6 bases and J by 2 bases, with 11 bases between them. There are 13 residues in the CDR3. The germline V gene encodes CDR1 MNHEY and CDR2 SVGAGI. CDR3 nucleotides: TGTGCCAGCAGCAGGGGCACAGCCTACGAGCAGTACTTC. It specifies CASSRGTAYEQYF.

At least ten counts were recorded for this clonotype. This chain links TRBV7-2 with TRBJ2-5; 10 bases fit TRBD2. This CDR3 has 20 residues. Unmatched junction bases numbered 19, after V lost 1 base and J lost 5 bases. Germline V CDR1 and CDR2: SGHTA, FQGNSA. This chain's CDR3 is CASSLGLAGSRYLWGETQYF. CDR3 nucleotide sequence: TGTGCCAGCAGCTTAGGACTAGCGGGCTCCCGATACCTCTGGGGTGAGACCCAGTACTTC.

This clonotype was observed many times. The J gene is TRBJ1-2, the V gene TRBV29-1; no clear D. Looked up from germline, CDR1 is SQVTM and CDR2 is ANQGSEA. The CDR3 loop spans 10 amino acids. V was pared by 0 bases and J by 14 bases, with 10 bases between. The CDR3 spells CSVEDLGETF. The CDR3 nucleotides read TGCAGCGTTGAAGATCTGGGAGAAACCTTC.

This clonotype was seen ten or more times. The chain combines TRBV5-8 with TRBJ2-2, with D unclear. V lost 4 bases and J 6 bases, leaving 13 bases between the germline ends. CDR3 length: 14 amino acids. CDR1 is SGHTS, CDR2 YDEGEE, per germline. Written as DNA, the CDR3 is TGTGCCAGCAGCCTAGGTTCTGACGCCGGGGAGCTGTTTTTT. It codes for CASSLGSDAGELFF.

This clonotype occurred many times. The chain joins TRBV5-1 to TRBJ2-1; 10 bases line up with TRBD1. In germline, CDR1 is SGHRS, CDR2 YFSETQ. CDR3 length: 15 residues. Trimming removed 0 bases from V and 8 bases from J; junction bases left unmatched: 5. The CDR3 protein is CASSLGGQGIYEQFF. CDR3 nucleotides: TGCGCCAGCAGCTTGGGGGGACAGGGGATCTATGAGCAGTTCTTC.